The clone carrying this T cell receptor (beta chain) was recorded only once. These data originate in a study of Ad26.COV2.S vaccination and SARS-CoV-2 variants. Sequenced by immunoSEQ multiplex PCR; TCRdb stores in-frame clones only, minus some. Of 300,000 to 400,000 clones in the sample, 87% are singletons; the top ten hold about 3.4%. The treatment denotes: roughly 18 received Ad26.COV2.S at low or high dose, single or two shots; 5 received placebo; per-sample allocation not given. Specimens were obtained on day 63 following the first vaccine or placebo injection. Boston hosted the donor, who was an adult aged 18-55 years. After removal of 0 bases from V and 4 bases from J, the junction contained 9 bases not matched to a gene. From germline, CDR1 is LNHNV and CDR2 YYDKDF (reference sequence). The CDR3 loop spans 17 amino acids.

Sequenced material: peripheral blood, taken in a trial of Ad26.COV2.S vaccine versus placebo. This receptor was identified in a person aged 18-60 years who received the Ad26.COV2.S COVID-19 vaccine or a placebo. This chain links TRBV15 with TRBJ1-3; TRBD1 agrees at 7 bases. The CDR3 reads CATSRELQGDVGNTIYF. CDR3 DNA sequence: TGTGCCACCAGCAGAGAACTGCAGGGGGATGTCGGAAACACCATATATTTT.